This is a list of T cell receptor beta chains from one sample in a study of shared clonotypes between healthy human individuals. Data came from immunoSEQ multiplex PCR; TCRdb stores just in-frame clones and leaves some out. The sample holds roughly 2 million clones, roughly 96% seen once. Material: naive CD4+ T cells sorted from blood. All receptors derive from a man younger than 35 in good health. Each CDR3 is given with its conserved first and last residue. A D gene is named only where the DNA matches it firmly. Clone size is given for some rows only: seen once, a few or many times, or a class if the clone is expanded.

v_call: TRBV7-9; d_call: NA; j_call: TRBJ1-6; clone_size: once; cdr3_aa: CASSMDGGNSPLHF; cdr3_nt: TGTGCCAGCAGCATGGACGGGGGGAATTCACCCCTCCACTTT
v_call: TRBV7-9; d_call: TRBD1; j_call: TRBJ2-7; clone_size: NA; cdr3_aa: CASSTGALTYEQYF; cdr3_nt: TGTGCCAGCAGCACAGGGGCGCTCACCTACGAGCAGTACTTC
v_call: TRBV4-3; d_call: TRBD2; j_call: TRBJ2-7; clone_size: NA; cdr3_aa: CASSQTSGNYYEGINF; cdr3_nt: TGCGCCAGCAGCCAAACGAGCGGGAACTACTACGAGGGAATTAACTTC
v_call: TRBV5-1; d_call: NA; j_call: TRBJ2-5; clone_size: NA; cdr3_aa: CASSLTRGSETQYF; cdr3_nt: TGCGCCAGCAGCTTGACCAGGGGATCAGAGACCCAGTACTTC
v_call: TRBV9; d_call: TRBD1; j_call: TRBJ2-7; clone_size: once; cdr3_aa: CASSVATGTAYEQYF; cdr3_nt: TGTGCCAGCAGCGTAGCAACAGGGACAGCCTACGAGCAGTACTTC
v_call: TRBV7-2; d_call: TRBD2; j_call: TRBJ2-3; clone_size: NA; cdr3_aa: CASSPLGSGTFPTDTQYF; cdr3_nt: TGTGCCAGCAGCCCCCTTGGGAGCGGGACGTTCCCCACCGATACGCAGTATTTT
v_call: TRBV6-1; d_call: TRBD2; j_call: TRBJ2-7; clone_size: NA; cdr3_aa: CASSADSWASGTYEQYF; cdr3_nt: TGTGCCAGCAGTGCGGACTCGTGGGCTAGCGGAACCTACGAGCAGTACTTC
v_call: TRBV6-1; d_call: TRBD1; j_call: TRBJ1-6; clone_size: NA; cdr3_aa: CASSDADRGLFNSPLHF; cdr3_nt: TGTGCCAGCAGTGATGCGGACAGGGGACTCTTTAATTCACCCCTCCACTTT
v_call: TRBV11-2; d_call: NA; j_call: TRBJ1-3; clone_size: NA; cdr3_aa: CASGDSIGNTIYF; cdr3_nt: TGTGCCAGTGGCGACTCAATCGGAAACACCATATATTTT
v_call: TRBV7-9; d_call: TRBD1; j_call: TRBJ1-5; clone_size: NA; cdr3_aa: CASSEQGNQPQHF; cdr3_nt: TGTGCCAGCAGCGAACAGGGGAATCAGCCCCAGCATTTT
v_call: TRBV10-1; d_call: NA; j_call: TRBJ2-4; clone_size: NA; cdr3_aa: CASPVAAKNIQYF; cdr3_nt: TGCGCCAGCCCGGTCGCAGCCAAAAACATTCAGTACTTC
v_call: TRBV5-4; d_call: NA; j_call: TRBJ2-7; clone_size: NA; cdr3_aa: CASSDGRGPRVGEQYF; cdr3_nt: TGTGCCAGCAGCGACGGCCGGGGTCCGCGGGTGGGCGAGCAGTACTTC
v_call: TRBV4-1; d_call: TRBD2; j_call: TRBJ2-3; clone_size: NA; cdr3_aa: CASSQGLAGVITDTQYF; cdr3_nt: TGCGCCAGCAGCCAAGGACTAGCGGGGGTTATCACAGATACGCAGTATTTT
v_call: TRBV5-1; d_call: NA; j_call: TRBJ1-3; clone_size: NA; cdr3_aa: CASSYSDGRRGTIYF; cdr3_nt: TGCGCCAGCAGCTATTCGGACGGCCGGAGGGGCACCATATATTTT
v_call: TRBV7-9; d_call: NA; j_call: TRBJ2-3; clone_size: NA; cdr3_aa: CASSLVAGSITDTQYF; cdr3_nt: TGTGCCAGCAGCTTAGTAGCTGGGAGTATCACAGATACGCAGTATTTT
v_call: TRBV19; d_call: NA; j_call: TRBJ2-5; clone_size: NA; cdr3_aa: CASSRPGEETQYF; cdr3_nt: TGTGCCAGTAGCCGCCCAGGGGAGGAGACCCAGTACTTC
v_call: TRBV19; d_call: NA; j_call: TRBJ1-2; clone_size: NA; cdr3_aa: CASSLDRTRGYTF; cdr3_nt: TGTGCCAGTAGCCTAGACAGGACCCGTGGCTACACCTTC
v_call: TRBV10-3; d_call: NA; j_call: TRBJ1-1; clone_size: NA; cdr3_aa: CAISDSGSWIEAFF; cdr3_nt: TGTGCCATCAGTGATTCGGGCAGTTGGATTGAAGCTTTCTTT
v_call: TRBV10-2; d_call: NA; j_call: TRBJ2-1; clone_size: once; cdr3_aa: CASSALVHVQFF; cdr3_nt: TGCGCCAGCAGTGCGTTAGTCCATGTGCAGTTCTTC
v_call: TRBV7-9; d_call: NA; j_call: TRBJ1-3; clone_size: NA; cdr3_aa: CASSLYRDGQSGNTIYF; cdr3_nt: TGTGCCAGCAGCTTATACCGGGACGGTCAATCTGGAAACACCATATATTTT
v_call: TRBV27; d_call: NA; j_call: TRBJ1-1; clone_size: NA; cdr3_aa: CASRQDFLTEAFF; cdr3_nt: TGTGCCAGCCGACAAGATTTTCTCACTGAAGCTTTCTTT
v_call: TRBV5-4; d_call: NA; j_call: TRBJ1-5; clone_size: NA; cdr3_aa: CASSLSNQPQHF; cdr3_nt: TGTGCCAGCAGCCTGAGCAATCAGCCCCAGCATTTT
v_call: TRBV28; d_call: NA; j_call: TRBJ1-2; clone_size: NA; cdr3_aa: CASSFGGGYGYTF; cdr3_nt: TGTGCCAGCAGTTTCGGGGGCGGCTATGGCTACACCTTC
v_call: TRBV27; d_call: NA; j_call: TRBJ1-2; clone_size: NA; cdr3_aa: CASSSNTGNYGYTF; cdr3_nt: TGTGCCAGCAGCTCCAATACAGGGAACTATGGCTACACCTTC
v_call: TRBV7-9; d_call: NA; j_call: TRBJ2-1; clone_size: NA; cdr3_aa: CASTFDGEQFF; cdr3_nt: TGTGCCAGCACCTTTGACGGTGAGCAGTTCTTC
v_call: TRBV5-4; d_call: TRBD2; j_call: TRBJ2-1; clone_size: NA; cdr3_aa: CASSLVHSGALYNEQFF; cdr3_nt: TGTGCCAGCAGCTTGGTTCATAGCGGGGCCTTATACAATGAGCAGTTCTTC
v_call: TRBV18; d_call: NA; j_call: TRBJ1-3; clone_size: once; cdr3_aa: CASSPPAGRVDPGNTIYF; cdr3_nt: TGTGCCAGCTCACCACCTGCCGGCAGGGTGGACCCTGGAAACACCATATATTTT
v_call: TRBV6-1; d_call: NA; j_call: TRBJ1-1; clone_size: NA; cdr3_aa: CATTAVLMNTEAFF; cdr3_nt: TGTGCCACAACGGCAGTTCTTATGAACACTGAAGCTTTCTTT
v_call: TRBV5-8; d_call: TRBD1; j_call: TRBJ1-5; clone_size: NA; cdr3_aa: CASEAGGKQPQHF; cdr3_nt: TGTGCCAGCGAAGCAGGGGGAAAACAGCCCCAGCATTTT
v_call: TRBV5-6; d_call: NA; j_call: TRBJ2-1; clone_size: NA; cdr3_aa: CASSLASPNEQFF; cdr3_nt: TGTGCCAGCAGCTTGGCCTCTCCCAATGAGCAGTTCTTC
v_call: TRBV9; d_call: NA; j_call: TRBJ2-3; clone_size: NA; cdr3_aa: CASSPQLDTQYF; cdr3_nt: TGTGCCAGCAGCCCCCAATTAGATACGCAGTATTTT
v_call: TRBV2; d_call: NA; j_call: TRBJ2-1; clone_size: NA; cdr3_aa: CASSGGPGFEQFF; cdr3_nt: TGTGCCAGCAGTGGGGGACCAGGGTTTGAGCAGTTCTTC
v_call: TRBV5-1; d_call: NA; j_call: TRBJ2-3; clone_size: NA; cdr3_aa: CASSLALGGADTQYF; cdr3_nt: TGCGCCAGCAGCTTAGCGTTGGGTGGTGCAGATACGCAGTATTTT
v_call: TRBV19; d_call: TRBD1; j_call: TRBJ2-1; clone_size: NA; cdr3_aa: CASRTGTSSYNEQFF; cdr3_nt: TGTGCCAGTAGGACAGGGACAAGCTCCTACAATGAGCAGTTCTTC
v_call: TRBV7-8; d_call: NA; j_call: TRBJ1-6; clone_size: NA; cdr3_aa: CASSLVGPSSYNSPLHF; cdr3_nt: TGTGCCAGCAGCTTAGTCGGTCCAAGCTCCTATAATTCACCCCTCCACTTT
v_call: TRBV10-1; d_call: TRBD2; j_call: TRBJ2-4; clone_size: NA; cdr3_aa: CASSDSGGAKNIQYF; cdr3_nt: TGCGCCAGCAGTGATAGCGGGGGAGCCAAAAACATTCAGTACTTC
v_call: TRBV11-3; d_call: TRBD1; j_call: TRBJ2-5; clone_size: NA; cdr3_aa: CASSNAGTGSVETQYF; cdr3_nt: TGTGCCAGCAGCAACGCCGGGACAGGGTCTGTTGAGACCCAGTACTTC
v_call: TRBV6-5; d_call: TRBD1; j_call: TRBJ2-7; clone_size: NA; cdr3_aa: CASSYADRGIPYEQYF; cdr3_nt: TGTGCCAGCAGTTACGCCGACAGGGGAATTCCCTACGAGCAGTACTTC
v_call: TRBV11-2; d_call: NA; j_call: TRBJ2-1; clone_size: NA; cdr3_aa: CASSLGGGKANEQFF; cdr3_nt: TGTGCCAGCAGCTTAGGAGGGGGAAAGGCCAATGAGCAGTTCTTC
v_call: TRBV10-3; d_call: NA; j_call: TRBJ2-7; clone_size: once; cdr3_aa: CAISEGQAYEQYF; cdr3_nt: TGTGCCATCAGTGAAGGGCAGGCCTACGAGCAGTACTTC
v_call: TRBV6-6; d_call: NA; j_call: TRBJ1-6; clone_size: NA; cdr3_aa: CASSYSETVNSPLHF; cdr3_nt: TGTGCCAGCAGTTACTCTGAAACGGTCAATTCACCCCTCCACTTT
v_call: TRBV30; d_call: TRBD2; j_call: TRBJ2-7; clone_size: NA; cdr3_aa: CAWGTSGTYEQYF; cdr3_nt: TGTGCCTGGGGGACTAGCGGAACCTACGAGCAGTACTTC
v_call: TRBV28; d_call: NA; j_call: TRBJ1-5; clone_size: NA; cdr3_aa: CASSLYRRGRGYEPQHF; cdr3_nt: TGTGCCAGCAGTTTATACCGGCGTGGCAGGGGTTATGAGCCCCAGCATTTT
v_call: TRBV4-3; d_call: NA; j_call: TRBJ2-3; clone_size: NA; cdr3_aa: CASSQVGRGTDTQYF; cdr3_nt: TGCGCCAGCAGCCAAGTGGGGCGAGGCACAGATACGCAGTATTTT
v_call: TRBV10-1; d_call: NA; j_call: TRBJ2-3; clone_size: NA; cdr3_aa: CASSEGSGDTQYF; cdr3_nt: TGCGCCAGCAGTGAGGGGAGTGGTGATACGCAGTATTTT
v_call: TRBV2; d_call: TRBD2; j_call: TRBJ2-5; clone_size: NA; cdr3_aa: CASSAVLAGETQYF; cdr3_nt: TGTGCCAGCAGTGCTGTACTAGCGGGAGAGACCCAGTACTTC
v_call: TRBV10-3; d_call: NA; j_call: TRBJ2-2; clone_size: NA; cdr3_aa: CATRVFGELFF; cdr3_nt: TGTGCTACCAGGGTATTCGGGGAGCTGTTTTTT
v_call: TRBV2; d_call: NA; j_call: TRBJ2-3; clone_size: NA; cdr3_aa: CASRRTVPSTDTQYF; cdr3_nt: TGTGCCAGCAGAAGGACAGTTCCTAGCACAGATACGCAGTATTTT
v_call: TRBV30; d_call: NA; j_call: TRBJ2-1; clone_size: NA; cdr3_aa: CAWSVYGGGEQFF; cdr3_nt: TGTGCCTGGAGTGTTTACGGAGGGGGTGAGCAGTTCTTC
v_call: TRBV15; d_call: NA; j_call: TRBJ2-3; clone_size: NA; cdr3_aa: CATSRDWMGGLTDTQYF; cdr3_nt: TGTGCCACCAGCAGAGATTGGATGGGAGGACTCACAGATACGCAGTATTTT
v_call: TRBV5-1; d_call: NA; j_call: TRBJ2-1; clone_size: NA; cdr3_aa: CASSLALGSYNEQFF; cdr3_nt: TGCGCCAGCAGCTTGGCCCTTGGCTCCTACAATGAGCAGTTCTTC
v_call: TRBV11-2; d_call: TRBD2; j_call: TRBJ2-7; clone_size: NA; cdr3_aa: CASSFGTSGGTYYEQYF; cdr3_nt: TGTGCCAGCAGCTTCGGGACTAGCGGGGGAACTTACTACGAGCAGTACTTC